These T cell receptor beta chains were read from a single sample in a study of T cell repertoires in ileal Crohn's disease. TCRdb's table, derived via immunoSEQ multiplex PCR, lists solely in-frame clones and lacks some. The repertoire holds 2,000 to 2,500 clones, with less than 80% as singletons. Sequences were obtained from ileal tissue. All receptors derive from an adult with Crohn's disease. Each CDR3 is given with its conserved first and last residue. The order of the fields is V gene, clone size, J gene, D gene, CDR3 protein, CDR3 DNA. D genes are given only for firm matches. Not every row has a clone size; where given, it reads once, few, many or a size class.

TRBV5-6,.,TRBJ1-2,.,CASSFRGGPGYGYTF,TGTGCCAGCAGCTTTCGGGGGGGCCCTGGCTATGGCTACACCTTC
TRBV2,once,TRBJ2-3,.,CASNSNTDTQYF,TGTGCCAGCAACTCGAATACGGATACGCAGTATTTT
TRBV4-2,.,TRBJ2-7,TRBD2,CASRPTSESGEQYF,TGTGCCAGCAGGCCGACTAGCGAATCGGGCGAGCAGTACTTC
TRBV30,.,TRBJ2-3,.,CAWDPRQGGADTQYF,TGTGCCTGGGACCCGCGGCAGGGAGGCGCAGATACGCAGTATTTT
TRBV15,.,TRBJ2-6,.,CATSRDGASGANVLTF,TGTGCCACCAGCAGAGATGGGGCCTCTGGGGCCAACGTCCTGACTTTC
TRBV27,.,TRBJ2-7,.,CASSTRGQSYYEQYF,TGTGCCAGCAGCACCCGAGGCCAATCGTACTACGAGCAGTACTTC
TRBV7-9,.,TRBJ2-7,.,CASSLAGAHEQYF,TGTGCCAGCAGCTTAGCAGGGGCCCACGAGCAGTACTTC
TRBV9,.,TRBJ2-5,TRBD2,CASSGSGSKRETQYF,TGTGCCAGCAGCGGAAGCGGGAGCAAGAGAGAGACCCAGTACTTC
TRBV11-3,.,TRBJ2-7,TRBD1,CASSLMGQGTYEQYF,TGTGCCAGCAGCTTAATGGGACAGGGGACTTACGAGCAGTACTTC
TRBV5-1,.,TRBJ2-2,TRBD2,CASRRTSGGQNTGELFF,TGCGCCAGCAGGAGGACTAGCGGGGGTCAAAACACCGGGGAGCTGTTTTTT
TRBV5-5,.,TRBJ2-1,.,CASMIPQFYYNEQFF,TGTGCCAGCATGATTCCCCAGTTTTACTACAATGAGCAGTTCTTC
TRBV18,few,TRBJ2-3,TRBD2,CASSPMAGGPSDTQYF,TGTGCCAGCTCACCAATGGCGGGAGGGCCTTCGGATACGCAGTATTTT
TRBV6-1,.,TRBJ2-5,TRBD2,CASSELAGGQETQYF,TGTGCCAGCAGTGAACTAGCGGGAGGGCAAGAGACCCAGTACTTC
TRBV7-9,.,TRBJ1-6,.,CASSLASGDSPLHF,TGTGCCAGCAGCTTAGCATCAGGGGATTCACCCCTCCACTTT
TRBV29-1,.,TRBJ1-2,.,CSAVLPAAAGGYTF,TGCAGCGCCGTTTTACCGGCCGCGGCTGGGGGCTACACCTTC
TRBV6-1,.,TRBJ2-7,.,CASSEGSGPFYEQYF,TGTGCCAGCAGTGAAGGTAGCGGACCATTTTACGAGCAGTACTTC
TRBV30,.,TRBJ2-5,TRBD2,CAWRDSSGTQETQYF,TGTGCCTGGAGAGACTCTAGCGGGACACAAGAGACCCAGTACTTC
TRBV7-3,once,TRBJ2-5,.,CASSPGSGLLGETQYF,TGTGCCAGCAGCCCAGGGTCGGGACTCTTAGGAGAGACCCAGTACTTC
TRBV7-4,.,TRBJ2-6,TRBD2,CASRNLAGAGGANVLTF,TGTGCCAGCAGGAATCTAGCGGGAGCGGGCGGGGCCAACGTCCTGACTTTC
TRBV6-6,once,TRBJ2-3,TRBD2,CARHRSGITDTQYF,TGTGCCCGACATCGTAGCGGGATTACAGATACGCAGTATTTT
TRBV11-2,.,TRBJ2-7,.,CASSLGIYEQYF,TGTGCCAGCAGCTTAGGTATCTACGAGCAGTACTTC
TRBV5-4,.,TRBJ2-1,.,CASGPDNYNEQFF,TGTGCCAGCGGCCCCGACAATTACAATGAGCAGTTCTTC
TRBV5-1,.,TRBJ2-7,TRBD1,CASAGGQGAVEQYF,TGCGCCAGCGCGGGGGGACAGGGGGCTGTCGAGCAGTACTTC
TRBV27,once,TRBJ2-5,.,CASSLMASGNLQETQYF,TGTGCCAGCAGTTTAATGGCCAGCGGAAATCTCCAAGAGACCCAGTACTTC
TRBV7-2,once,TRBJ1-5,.,CASSFRGLDQPQHF,TGTGCCAGCAGCTTTAGGGGTCTTGATCAGCCCCAGCATTTT
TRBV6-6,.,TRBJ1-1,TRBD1,CASSQGGNTEAFF,TGTGCCAGCAGTCAGGGGGGGAACACTGAAGCTTTCTTT
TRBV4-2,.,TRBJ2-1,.,CASSQAPSFGSYNEQFF,TGTGCCAGCAGCCAAGCACCTAGCTTTGGGTCCTACAATGAGCAGTTCTTC
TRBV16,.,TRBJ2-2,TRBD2,CASSPIAGVVGELFF,TGTGCCAGCAGCCCGATAGCGGGAGTTGTCGGGGAGCTGTTTTTT
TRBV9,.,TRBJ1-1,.,CASSVDPDSSTEAFF,TGTGCCAGCAGCGTAGACCCGGACAGTTCCACTGAAGCTTTCTTT
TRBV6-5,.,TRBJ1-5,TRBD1,CASSRTGTSNQPQHF,TGTGCCAGCAGTCGGACAGGGACTAGCAATCAGCCCCAGCATTTT
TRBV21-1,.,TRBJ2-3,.,CASSAGTQITDTQYF,TGTGCCAGCAGCGCCGGGACACAGATTACAGATACGCAGTATTTT
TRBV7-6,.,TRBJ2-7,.,CASSLGESSRYEQYF,TGTGCCAGCAGCTTAGGCGAGAGTAGCCGCTACGAGCAGTACTTC
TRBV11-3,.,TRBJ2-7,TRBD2,CASSPLAGGAYEQYF,TGTGCCAGCAGCCCCTTAGCGGGGGGTGCCTACGAGCAGTACTTC
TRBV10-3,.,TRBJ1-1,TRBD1,CATGDSFDRAFF,TGTGCCACTGGGGACAGTTTCGACCGGGCTTTCTTT
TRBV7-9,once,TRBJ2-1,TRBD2,CASSLTSGRAQNNEQFF,TGTGCCAGCAGCCTCACTAGCGGGAGGGCCCAAAACAATGAGCAGTTCTTC
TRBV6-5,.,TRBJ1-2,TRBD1,CASKLGTGSYGYTF,TGTGCCAGCAAACTCGGGACAGGGAGCTATGGCTACACCTTC
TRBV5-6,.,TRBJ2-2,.,CASSYWTANDNAGELFF,TGTGCCAGCAGTTACTGGACAGCGAACGATAACGCCGGGGAGCTGTTTTTT
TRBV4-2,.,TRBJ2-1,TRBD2,CASSQASLAGSYNEQFF,TGTGCCAGCAGCCAAGCTAGTCTAGCGGGTTCCTACAATGAGCAGTTCTTC
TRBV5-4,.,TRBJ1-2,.,CASSLGGYDYGYTF,TGTGCCAGCAGCTTGGGAGGGTACGACTATGGCTACACCTTC
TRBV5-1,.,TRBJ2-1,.,CASSLVGAEYNEQFF,TGCGCCAGCAGCTTGGTCGGAGCCGAGTACAATGAGCAGTTCTTC
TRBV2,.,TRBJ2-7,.,CASSRDWSSYEQYF,TGTGCCAGCAGCCGGGACTGGAGCTCCTACGAGCAGTACTTC
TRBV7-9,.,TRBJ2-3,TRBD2,CASSLNLAASTDTQYF,TGTGCCAGCAGCTTAAACCTAGCGGCTAGCACAGATACGCAGTATTTT
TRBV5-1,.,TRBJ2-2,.,CASSSSGARNTGELFF,TGCGCCAGCAGCTCGTCAGGGGCCCGGAACACCGGGGAGCTGTTTTTT
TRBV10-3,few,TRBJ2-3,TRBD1,CAIRPQGAGTDTQYF,TGTGCCATCAGGCCACAGGGGGCTGGCACAGATACGCAGTATTTT
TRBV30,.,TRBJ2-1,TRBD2,CAWSLGLARNEQFF,TGTGCCTGGAGTCTAGGACTAGCCCGAAATGAGCAGTTCTTC
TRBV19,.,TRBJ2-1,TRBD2,CASSIDTGTSGTAYNEQFF,TGTGCCAGTAGTATAGATACCGGGACTAGCGGGACCGCATACAATGAGCAGTTCTTC
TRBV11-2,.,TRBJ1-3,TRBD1,CASSFYRGRFGNTIYF,TGTGCCAGCAGCTTCTACAGGGGGCGCTTTGGAAACACCATATATTTT
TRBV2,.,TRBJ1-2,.,CASSEGRADYGYTF,TGTGCCAGCAGTGAAGGCAGGGCAGACTATGGCTACACCTTC
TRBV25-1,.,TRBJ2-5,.,CASSGRGGQETQYF,TGTGCCAGCAGTGGAAGAGGAGGCCAAGAGACCCAGTACTTC
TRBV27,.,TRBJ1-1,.,CASSFEFDTEAFF,TGTGCCAGCAGTTTTGAGTTCGACACTGAAGCTTTCTTT
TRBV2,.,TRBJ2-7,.,CATAAGLGYEQYF,TGTGCCACCGCTGCGGGACTTGGCTACGAGCAGTACTTC
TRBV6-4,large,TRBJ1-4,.,CASRVRRRSGEKLFF,TGTGCCAGCAGGGTCCGCCGGAGGAGCGGTGAAAAACTGTTTTTT
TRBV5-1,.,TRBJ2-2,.,CASYVGSGTGELFF,TGCGCCAGCTACGTGGGAAGCGGCACCGGGGAGCTGTTTTTT